These 30 T cell receptor beta chains originate from one sample sequenced in a study of beta chain features in type 1 diabetes (dated by TCRdb to the late 2010s). Libraries were constructed by the immunoSEQ multiplex PCR assay. All of the isolated RNA was reverse transcribed with the High Capacity cDNA Reverse Transcription Kit, so expressed TCRB transcripts were sequenced. TCRdb holds this immuneACCESS table with in-frame rearrangements only. Some clones are missing; in checked studies, unresolved V genes explain under half, and the rest has no known cause. The sample profile shows about 900,000 clones; roughly 16% of them were found once. The ten largest clones capture about 0.02% of the sample. The specimen sequenced was naive CD4+ T cells from blood. Per the publication, the cell subset or site label means: true naive CD4+ T cells. The receptors were gathered from a woman under 30 in good health.

In this sample, this clone turned up a few times. The chain uses TRBV6-1 and TRBJ1-3; D unresolved. The V and J ends lost 4 bases and 4 bases respectively, with 5 bases between them. Germline lookup yields CDR1 MNHNS and CDR2 SASEGT. The CDR3 spans 12 residues. The CDR3 reads CASSVGGNTIYF. CDR3 bases: TGTGCCAGCAGTGTTGGAGGAAACACCATATATTTT.

The chain recombines TRBV9 with TRBJ2-1, with D perhaps TRBD2 (6 bases). Germline loops: CDR1 SGDLS, CDR2 YYNGEE. V was shortened by 3 bases and J by 2 bases, with 12 bases between the two germline ends. The CDR3 totals 15 residues. The chain's CDR3 is CASSGGGKTYNEQFF. The CDR3 nucleotides read TGTGCCAGCAGCGGGGGCGGGAAAACCTACAATGAGCAGTTCTTC.

Only a few counts were recorded for this clone. J is TRBJ2-7 and V is TRBV11-3; maybe TRBD2 (5 bases). The germline V and J ends were trimmed by 5 bases and 0 bases, with 11 bases remaining between them. The CDR3 runs 14 residues. Germline CDR1 and CDR2: SGHNT and YENEEA. CDR3 amino acids: CASSPSWSSYEQYF. The CDR3 region has the DNA TGTGCCAGCAGCCCTAGCTGGAGCTCCTACGAGCAGTACTTC.

This chain links TRBV5-1 with TRBJ2-1, with a tentative D call TRBD1 (7 bases). Germline V CDR1 and CDR2: SGHRS, YFSETQ. This CDR3 has 13 amino acids. V lost 3 bases and J 9 bases, leaving 13 bases between the germline ends. CDR3 sequence reads: CASSSGQGGEQFF. DNA for the CDR3: TGCGCCAGCAGCTCCGGTCAGGGGGGTGAGCAGTTCTTC.

A few counts support this clone. The chain has TRBV5-8 and TRBJ2-7, with 10 bases fitting TRBD2. Germline V gene lookup returns CDR1 SGHTS and CDR2 YDEGEE. The V segment lost 0 bases and the J segment 5 bases; nucleotides outside the gene matches: 5. The CDR3 runs to 15 residues. CDR3 amino acids: CASSLGLAGVHEQYF. The DNA for the CDR3 is TGTGCCAGCAGCTTGGGACTAGCGGGTGTCCACGAGCAGTACTTC.

This clone was recorded a few times. The rearrangement links TRBV21-1 to TRBJ2-7; TRBD1, the table's D call, was not compared with the DNA. TRBV21-1 is described as a pseudogene. The CDR3 runs 17 residues. Here the CDR3 DNA reads TGTGCCAGCAGCAAAGCCCGGCGGACAGGGGGACCCTACGAGCAGTACTTC. This encodes CASSKARRTGGPYEQYF.

Notes on this clone: At the DNA level, this CDR3 is encoded by other sequences in the same sample as well. The rearrangement joins TRBV2 to TRBJ2-5; no reliable D call. The CDR3 has 13 amino acids. Per the germline V gene, CDR1 is SNHLY and CDR2 is FYNNEI. Trimming cost V 6 bases and J 1 base, with 9 bases left between them. The CDR3 region is CASRRRGQETQYF. The CDR3 DNA follows: TGTGCCAGCAGGAGACGAGGCCAAGAGACCCAGTACTTC.

The chain couples TRBV19 to TRBJ2-7; tentative D call: TRBD1 (6 bases). Germline V gene lookup returns CDR1 LNHDA and CDR2 SQIVND (reference sequence). The V end was cut by 5 bases, the J end by 2 bases, with 13 bases between. CDR3 length: 14 residues. CDR3 nucleotide sequence: TGTGCCAGTAGTGGACAGCGATTACCCTACGAGCAGTACTTC. Translated, it gives CASSGQRLPYEQYF. The full variable domain, rest sourced from reference TRBV19 and TRBJ2-7, is DGGITQSPKYLFRKEGQNVTLSCEQNLNHDAMYWYRQDPGQGLRLIYYSQIVNDFQKGDIAEGYSVSREKKESFPLTVTSAQKNPTAFYLCASSGQRLPYEQYFGPGTRLTVT.

This sequence joins TRBV5-1 and TRBJ1-2; 7 bases are a match to TRBD1. Germline V gene sequence: CDR1 SGHRS, CDR2 YFSETQ. CDR3 length equals 14 residues. After removal of 5 bases from V and 6 bases from J, the junction contained 10 bases not matched to a gene. Here the CDR3 reads CASRSGTAGDGYTF. The DNA of the CDR3 is TGCGCCAGCAGATCCGGGACAGCCGGGGATGGCTACACCTTC.

There are a few counts of this clone. The V and J genes are TRBV20-1 and TRBJ1-1; D not resolved. Looked up from germline, CDR1 is DFQATT and CDR2 is SNEGSKA (reference sequence). V lost 8 bases, J lost 4 bases, and 8 bases lay in between. The CDR3 is 10 residues long. The CDR3 sequence: CSPVRTEAFF. The CDR3 DNA follows: TGCAGTCCCGTTCGCACTGAAGCTTTCTTT.

V usage is TRBV7-3 and J usage is TRBJ2-5; D not certain. This CDR3 comprises 15 residues. The V gene's germline CDR1 is SGHTA and CDR2 FQGTGA. V lost 4 bases to trimming and J lost 5 bases, with 17 bases between them. The DNA for the CDR3 is TGTGCCAGCAGCTCTACGAGGACGGCAAGGGAGACCCAGTACTTC. Translated: CASSSTRTARETQYF.

The chain is built from TRBV9 and TRBJ1-3; D unresolved. CDR1 and CDR2 (germline): SGDLS, YYNGEE. V lost 3 bases and J 0 bases, leaving 10 bases between the germline ends. There are 15 residues in the CDR3. The CDR3 sequence is CASSDGSFSGNTIYF. The CDR3 bases are TGTGCCAGCAGCGACGGGTCTTTCTCTGGAAACACCATATATTTT.

This clone has a handful of counts. This chain joins TRBV4-2 and TRBJ2-7; D call uncertain. CDR1 LGHNA and CDR2 YNFKEQ come from the germline V gene. V was pared by 1 base and J by 3 bases, with 16 bases between. This CDR3 is built from 16 residues. CDR3 in DNA: TGTGCCAGCAGCCAAGGCAAGGGCAGCCCGCTCTACGAGCAGTACTTC. This codes for CASSQGKGSPLYEQYF.

The V call is TRBV5-1, the J call TRBJ2-3; 7 bases fit TRBD1. The junction had 9 bases not matched to a gene; V was cut back by 5 bases and J by 3 bases. CDR1 SGHRS and CDR2 YFSETQ come from the germline V gene. The CDR3 is 15 amino acids. CDR3: CASSSGQALTDTQYF. DNA for the CDR3: TGCGCCAGCAGTTCCGGACAGGCTTTAACAGATACGCAGTATTTT.

This chain links TRBV28 with TRBJ2-1, with a weak D call TRBD1 (6 bases). The CDR3 length is 12 residues. Germline lookup yields CDR1 MDHEN and CDR2 SYDVKM. Trimming pared 5 bases from V and 11 bases from J, leaving 13 bases between. The DNA for the CDR3 is TGTGCCAGCAGTGTGACAGGATTGAAGCAGTTCTTC. It encodes CASSVTGLKQFF.

This clone was counted a few times. The chain links TRBV4-1 to TRBJ2-5; D gene ambiguous. The CDR3 is made up of 14 amino acids. Germline CDR1 MGHRA, CDR2 YSYEKL. V was trimmed by 1 base and J by 3 bases, leaving 9 bases between them. Here the CDR3 DNA reads TGCGCCAGCAGCCAAGCACCCCGCGAAGAGACCCAGTACTTC. Protein product: CASSQAPREETQYF.

The CDR3 nucleotides are TGCGCCAGCAGCCCCTCTTGGCTCGCCAACGTCCTGACTTTC. This translates into CASSPSWLANVLTF. The chain employs TRBV4-1 and TRBJ2-6; D is unresolved. V was cut by 4 bases and J by 7 bases, with 11 bases left in between. The CDR3 is 14 residues long. In germline, CDR1 is MGHRA, CDR2 YSYEKL.

Only a few counts were recorded for this clone. The rearrangement joins TRBV28 to TRBJ2-5, with D tentatively TRBD1 or TRBD2 (7 bases each). CDR1 MDHEN and CDR2 SYDVKM come from the germline V gene. The germline V and J ends were trimmed by 5 bases and 3 bases, with 16 bases remaining between them. The CDR3 is 15 amino acids. The CDR3 nucleotides read TGTGCCAGCAGTCAACCCAGGGGGGGGAAAGAGACCCAGTACTTC. It codes for CASSQPRGGKETQYF.

CDR3 sequence: CASSLQGFNYGYTF. DNA of the CDR3: TGTGCCAGCTCACTTCAGGGGTTTAACTATGGCTACACCTTC. The rearrangement links TRBV18 to TRBJ1-2, with a tentative D call TRBD1 (6 bases). Trimming removed 4 bases at V and 1 base at J, with 10 bases between. From germline, CDR1 is KGHSH and CDR2 LQKENI. The CDR3 extends over 14 amino acids.

This clone was seen a handful of times. The rearrangement joins TRBV7-2 to TRBJ1-3, with D possibly being TRBD1 (5 bases). The V gene lost 0 bases and the J gene lost 4 bases, with 10 bases spanning the gap. Germline loops: CDR1 SGHTA, CDR2 FQGNSA. This CDR3 has 15 amino acids. CDR3 nucleotides: TGTGCCAGCAGCTTAGCGCAAGGGGAGGGAAACACCATATATTTT. Amino acids: CASSLAQGEGNTIYF.

The gene calls are TRBV5-1 and TRBJ2-2; a weak D match, TRBD1 (5 bases). Trimming removed 0 bases at V and 3 bases at J, with 9 bases between. CDR3 length: 15 residues. The germline CDR1 and CDR2 sequences are SGHRS and YFSETQ. CDR3 residues: CASSLDRQYTGELFF. The CDR3 bases are TGCGCCAGCAGCTTGGACCGACAGTACACCGGGGAGCTGTTTTTT. Complete variable domain (other parts from reference TRBV5-1 and TRBJ2-2): KAGVTQTPRYLIKTRGQQVTLSCSPISGHRSVSWYQQTPGQGLQFLFEYFSETQRNKGNFPGRFSGRQFSNSRSEMNVSTLELGDSALYLCASSLDRQYTGELFFGEGSRLTVL.

The chain carries TRBV10-3 and TRBJ2-5, with D perhaps assigned TRBD1 or TRBD2 (5 bases each). The CDR3 is 13 amino acids. The V end was cut by 5 bases, the J end by 5 bases, with 12 bases between. Germline V gene sequence: CDR1 ENHRY, CDR2 SYGVKD. CDR3 sequence reads: CAISLGTAETQYF. In DNA, the CDR3 is TGTGCCATCAGTCTTGGGACGGCGGAGACCCAGTACTTC.

This clone was detected a few times. CDR3 DNA: TGTGCCAGCAGCCAAGAAGCGAGCACTCTTAGGGCGGAAGCTTTCTTT. This encodes CASSQEASTLRAEAFF. The chain has TRBV4-2 and TRBJ1-1; D gene unclear. In germline, CDR1 is LGHNA, CDR2 YNFKEQ. This CDR3 contains 16 residues. V lost 0 bases to trimming and J lost 8 bases, with 19 bases between them.

This clone was counted only a few times. V gene TRBV29-1 combines with J gene TRBJ2-6, with D perhaps TRBD1 (6 bases). This CDR3 comprises 14 residues. Germline CDR1 and CDR2: SQVTM and ANQGSEA. The V end lost 7 bases, the J end lost 1 base, and 11 bases lay between the germline ends. The CDR3 region is CSALGQSGANVLTF. The DNA of the CDR3 is TGCAGCGCGCTTGGACAGTCTGGGGCCAACGTCCTGACTTTC.

The CDR3 DNA reads as TGTGCCAGCAGTTACAGGAAACTGAACACTGAAGCTTTCTTT. Its translation: CASSYRKLNTEAFF. The J gene is TRBJ1-1, the V gene TRBV27; TRBD1 might be the D (5 bases). Germline lookup yields CDR1 MNHEY and CDR2 SMNVEV (reference sequence). Trimming took 4 bases from V and 0 from J, leaving 9 bases between them. The CDR3 length is 14 residues.

This clone was detected a few times. The chain employs TRBV4-2 and TRBJ1-5, with TRBD1 matching over 8 bases. Germline V lookup: CDR1 LGHNA, CDR2 YNFKEQ. V shed 0 bases and J 4 bases; nucleotides not matched to a gene: 11. There are 18 residues in the CDR3. This CDR3 reads CASSQDGTGGSRNQPQHF. The CDR3 bases are TGTGCCAGCAGCCAAGACGGGACAGGAGGGTCCCGTAATCAGCCCCAGCATTTT.

The table lists this clone with a few counts. The chain carries TRBV7-8 and TRBJ2-3, with D uncertain. The germline gives CDR1 SGHVS, CDR2 FQNEAQ. V lost 4 bases, J lost 6 bases, and 11 bases lay in between. CDR3 length: 13 residues. CDR3 region: CASSSLESDTQYF. CDR3 sequence (DNA): TGTGCCAGCAGCTCTCTGGAGTCTGATACGCAGTATTTT. The full variable domain, with the rest looked up from reference TRBV7-8 and TRBJ2-3, is GAGVSQSPRYKVAKRGQDVALRCDPISGHVSLFWYQQALGQGPEFLTYFQNEAQLDKSGLPSDRFFAERPEGSVSTLKIQRTQQEDSAVYLCASSSLESDTQYFGPGTRLTVL.

This sequence joins TRBV18 and TRBJ1-1; the D gene is possibly TRBD1 (6 bases). Germline V gives CDR1 KGHSH, CDR2 LQKENI. CDR3 size: 14 residues. V was trimmed by 6 bases and J by 4 bases, leaving 15 bases between them. The CDR3 here is CASSRGAGATEAFF. CDR3 nucleotide sequence: TGTGCCAGCTCTCGGGGGGCGGGGGCCACTGAAGCTTTCTTT. Looking up the rest from reference TRBV18 and TRBJ1-1 gives the full variable domain: NAGVMQNPRHLVRRRGQEARLRCSPMKGHSHVYWYRQLPEEGLKFMVYLQKENIIDESGMPKERFSAEFPKEGPSILRIQQVVRGDSAAYFCASSRGAGATEAFFGQGTRLTVV.

The chain combines TRBV6-5 with TRBJ1-4; the D gene is possibly TRBD1 (6 bases). V was trimmed by 5 bases and J by 10 bases, leaving 14 bases between them. Germline V lookup: CDR1 MNHEY, CDR2 SVGAGI. The CDR3 consists of 13 residues. The CDR3 here is CASSPGGAGKLFF. The CDR3 DNA reads as TGTGCCAGCAGTCCCGGGGGGGCGGGAAAACTGTTTTTT.

This clone was counted a few times. Different DNA sequences within this sample yield the same CDR3. CDR3 in amino acids: CASSLGADYNEQFF. CDR3 in DNA: TGCGCCAGCAGCTTGGGGGCGGACTACAATGAGCAGTTCTTC. The chain carries TRBV5-1 and TRBJ2-1; D not certain. Trimming shortened V by 0 bases and J by 3 bases, and 7 bases separated the two germline ends. CDR1 SGHRS and CDR2 YFSETQ come from the germline V gene. The CDR3 loop spans 14 amino acids.